These T cell receptor beta chains were read from a single sample in a study of CD8 T cells in ankylosing spondylitis. MiXCR, run by TCRdb on the 5' RACE reads, gives a single entry per CDR3 protein. The sample lists more than 650,000 distinct CDR3 sequences; about an eighth were seen once. Source material: blood, either unsorted or a sorted T cell fraction (not recorded which). These receptor sequences come from a male donor with ankylosing spondylitis. CDR3s include the opening cysteine and the closing phenylalanine or tryptophan. A D gene is named only where the DNA matches it firmly. Clone size, where shown, is once, few, many, or a class for clones that have expanded.

TRBJ2-1 | many | . | TRBV20-1 | CSARDPGGSYNEQFF | TGCAGTGCTAGAGACCCGGGTGGCTCCTACAATGAGCAGTTCTTC
TRBJ1-1 | . | . | TRBV29-1 | CSVEVGRETEAFF | TGCAGCGTTGAAGTCGGCAGGGAGACTGAAGCTTTCTTT
TRBJ1-2 | . | TRBD1 | TRBV4-2 | CASSQERTTTGAKNGYTF | TGTGCCAGTAGCCAAGAGAGAACAACAACAGGGGCGAAGAATGGCTACACCTTC
TRBJ2-7 | many | . | TRBV10-3 | CAIRDAGPRYEQYF | TGTGCCATCAGGGACGCGGGACCTCGCTACGAGCAGTACTTC
TRBJ2-7 | . | . | TRBV18 | CASSPTDGRAWGEQYF | TGTGCCAGCTCACCCACCGACGGGCGTGCATGGGGGGAGCAGTACTTC
TRBJ2-7 | many | . | TRBV20-1 | CSAGGPLGQYF | TGCAGTGCTGGGGGACCCCTCGGGCAGTACTTC
TRBJ2-1 | few | TRBD1 | TRBV9 | CASSAGQGKYEQFF | TGTGCCAGCAGCGCGGGACAGGGAAAGTATGAGCAGTTCTTC
TRBJ1-1 | few | . | TRBV6-5 | CASSYFGGGVEAFF | TGTGCCAGCAGTTACTTCGGCGGTGGGGTGGAAGCTTTCTTT
TRBJ1-2 | many | . | TRBV27 | CASSPGHHPDYGYTF | TGTGCCAGCAGTCCGGGACACCATCCGGACTATGGCTACACCTTC
TRBJ2-4 | . | . | TRBV4-3 | CASSQDRNGGNIQYF | TGCGCCAGCAGCCAAGATCGAAACGGGGGTAACATTCAGTACTTC
TRBJ1-2 | many | . | TRBV30 | CAWYGIGYGYTF | TGTGCCTGGTACGGGATTGGCTATGGCTACACCTTC
TRBJ1-2 | many | TRBD1 | TRBV10-3 | CAISAGTGNGYGYTF | TGTGCCATCAGTGCCGGGACAGGTAACGGCTATGGCTACACCTTC
TRBJ2-4 | . | . | TRBV20-1 | CSARDDGSHIQYF | TGCAGTGCTAGAGATGACGGGAGTCACATTCAGTACTTC
TRBJ2-3 | many | . | TRBV6-5 | CASSYSTITDTQYF | TGTGCCAGCAGTTACTCGACGATCACAGATACGCAGTATTTT